This TCR beta chain was captured by sequencing in a study of glioma-infiltrating T cells after dendritic cell vaccination. Study-level background: Patients received autologous tumor lysate-pulsed dendritic cell vaccination between 2003 and 2012. Dendritic cells derived from monocytes and pulsed with autologous tumor lysate formed the vaccine.

Indicated time point: after dendritic cell vaccination, including at tumor progression/relapse. V shed 1 base, J shed 2 bases, and the junction held 8 bases outside the gene matches. CDR1 is SGHTA, CDR2 FQGNSA, per germline. This CDR3 has 18 amino acids. Broader study findings: Few patients contributed both blood and tumor specimens.

Regarding this clone: Its antigen is still unknown.

The PCR used 60 V beta and 13 J beta primers. Here immunoSEQ multiplex PCR was the method, and the copy in TCRdb shows in-frame clones only, minus some. The table shows approximately 50,000 clones, with 85% to 90% occurring only once. The sample was blood, taken after dendritic cell vaccination. This TCR came from a human donor with glioblastoma. The rearrangement joins TRBV7-2 to TRBJ2-3, with TRBD2 identical over 11 bases. CDR3 sequence reads: CASSLGPQLAGVTDTQYF. CDR3 DNA: TGTGCCAGCAGCTTAGGACCGCAACTAGCGGGGGTCACAGATACGCAGTATTTT.